These 25 T cell receptor beta chains share one sample of origin, sequenced in a study of shared clonotypes between healthy human individuals. Data came from immunoSEQ multiplex PCR; TCRdb stores just in-frame clones and leaves some out. Here the sample spans over a million clones, over 95% being singletons. Sequenced material: naive CD4+ T cells sorted from blood. The sample's subset: CD45RA+ positively selected. These receptors were taken from a man under 40 in good health.

The chain joins TRBV6-1 to TRBJ1-5; D is unresolved. The V end lost 2 bases, the J end lost 7 bases, and 9 bases lay between the germline ends. There are 13 residues in the CDR3. Per the germline V gene, CDR1 is MNHNS and CDR2 is SASEGT. CDR3 residues: CASSEQREQPQHF. DNA for the CDR3: TGTGCCAGCAGTGAACAACGTGAGCAGCCCCAGCATTTT.

This clone was detected only once. Other DNA sequences in this sample translate to the same CDR3. V is TRBV28 and J is TRBJ1-2, with D possibly being TRBD1 (5 bases). The CDR3 covers 13 residues. Germline assignment: CDR1 MDHEN and CDR2 SYDVKM. Trimming took off 3 bases at V and 4 bases at J, with 9 bases between the two ends. The CDR3 DNA reads TGTGCCAGCAGTTTGGGGGGTTCCTATGGCTACACCTTC. It codes for CASSLGGSYGYTF.

The rearrangement links TRBV30 to TRBJ2-7, with 7 bases fitting TRBD2. CDR1 GTSNPN and CDR2 SVGIG come from the germline V gene (reference sequence). The junction had 5 bases not matched to a gene; V was cut back by 0 bases and J by 3 bases. There are 14 residues in the CDR3. Here the CDR3 DNA reads TGTGCCTGGAGTGTTCGGCGGGGGTTCTACGAGCAGTACTTC. As protein: CAWSVRRGFYEQYF.

The chain uses TRBV7-2 and TRBJ2-2, with 10 bases lining up with TRBD2. The germline V gene encodes CDR1 SGHTA and CDR2 FQGNSA. The CDR3 is 18 amino acids. The V segment lost 2 bases and the J segment 6 bases; nucleotides outside the gene matches: 12. The CDR3 region has the DNA TGTGCCAGCAGCTTATCGCTTCTAGCGGGAGTAGTGTCCGGGGAGCTGTTTTTT. Translated: CASSLSLLAGVVSGELFF.

About this clone: One end of the junction is discordant with germline, which a read error may explain. The gene calls are TRBV2 and TRBJ2-2; D call uncertain. This CDR3 contains 13 residues. Germline V lookup: CDR1 SNHLY, CDR2 FYNNEI. This chain's CDR3 is CTSTDFPRRELFF. Here the CDR3 DNA reads TGTACCAGCACTGACTTCCCCCGCCGGGAGCTGTTTTTT.

The CDR3 DNA follows: TGCGCCAGCAGTGGAAGCCCAGATGGGCCCCAGCATTTT. Encoded protein: CASSGSPDGPQHF. This sequence joins TRBV10-1 and TRBJ1-5; D ambiguous. The CDR3 spans 13 residues. The V end lost 4 bases, the J end lost 9 bases, and 13 bases lay between the germline ends. The germline V gene has CDR1 WNHNN and CDR2 SYGVQD (reference sequence).

The rearrangement uses TRBV27 and TRBJ2-1, with D possibly matching TRBD1 (5 bases). The V gene lost 6 bases and the J gene lost 0 bases, with 15 bases spanning the gap. Germline V gene sequence: CDR1 MNHEY, CDR2 SMNVEV (reference sequence). This CDR3 has 16 residues. Here the CDR3 reads CASSQTVSISYNEQFF. In DNA, the CDR3 is TGTGCCAGCAGCCAGACAGTCTCAATCTCCTACAATGAGCAGTTCTTC.

The J gene is TRBJ1-5, the V gene TRBV28; D not certain. Trimming left V 3 bases short and J 8 bases short, with 11 bases between. This CDR3 region has 13 residues. In germline, CDR1 is MDHEN, CDR2 SYDVKM. The CDR3 DNA reads TGTGCCAGCAGTTTGTCGGTTCGGGAGCCCCAGCATTTT. It translates to CASSLSVREPQHF.

The chain couples TRBV30 to TRBJ1-2, with 7 positions matching TRBD1. Losses at the gene ends were 4 bases for V and 4 bases for J; bases not matched to a gene: 9. Per the germline V gene, CDR1 is GTSNPN and CDR2 is SVGIG (reference sequence). CDR3 length: 14 residues. CDR3 protein: CAWTTTGRSYGYTF. The CDR3 nucleotides are TGTGCCTGGACCACGACAGGGAGGTCCTATGGCTACACCTTC.

This CDR3 is CASSRGTEAFF. The DNA for the CDR3 is TGCGCCAGCAGCCGGGGGACTGAAGCTTTCTTT. The chain employs TRBV5-1 and TRBJ1-1; a possible D gene is TRBD1 (5 bases). The length of the CDR3 is 11 residues. Per the germline V gene, CDR1 is SGHRS and CDR2 is YFSETQ. V lost 4 bases, J lost 5 bases, and 6 bases lay in between.

Concerning this clone itself: The sample holds other DNA sequences that translate to the same CDR3. This sequence joins TRBV5-1 and TRBJ2-3, with no clear D. Germline V lookup: CDR1 SGHRS, CDR2 YFSETQ. V dropped 0 bases and J dropped 3 bases, with 8 bases sitting between them. CDR3 length equals 14 residues. The CDR3 DNA reads TGCGCCAGCAGCTTGGGAGCCGGGACAGATACGCAGTATTTT. Translated: CASSLGAGTDTQYF.

The chain has TRBV6-5 and TRBJ1-3; the D is unclear. Germline lookup yields CDR1 MNHEY and CDR2 SVGAGI. V was pared by 7 bases and J by 1 base, with 14 bases between. This CDR3 has 15 amino acids. The CDR3 DNA is TGTGCCAGCACCAGAATTCAGGCGTCTGGAAACACCATATATTTT. Translated: CASTRIQASGNTIYF.

The V call is TRBV4-1, the J call TRBJ2-5, with 8 positions matching TRBD2. Trimming removed 0 bases from V and 4 bases from J; junction bases left unmatched: 4. The germline V gene has CDR1 MGHRA and CDR2 YSYEKL. The CDR3 length is 15 residues. The CDR3, as DNA: TGCGCCAGCAGCCAAGATTTAGCGGGGCGAGAGACCCAGTACTTC. Its protein product is CASSQDLAGRETQYF.

The CDR3 here is CASSRWDRGNEQFF. CDR3 bases: TGCGCCAGCAGCAGATGGGACAGGGGTAATGAGCAGTTCTTC. The rearrangement links TRBV5-1 to TRBJ2-1, with 10 bases that match TRBD1. There are 14 residues in the CDR3. Germline V gene sequence: CDR1 SGHRS, CDR2 YFSETQ. V shed 4 bases, J shed 7 bases, and the junction held 5 bases outside the gene matches.

The J gene is TRBJ1-1, the V gene TRBV14; 7 bases map to TRBD1. CDR1 and CDR2 from the germline V gene are SGHDN and FVKESK. CDR3 length: 17 residues. Trimming cost V 0 bases and J 1 base; bases outside gene matches: 8. CDR3 DNA: TGTGCCAGCAGCCAAGAGGGGAGGGGGCGCTGGAACACTGAAGCTTTCTTT. Protein: CASSQEGRGRWNTEAFF.

V and J are TRBV28 and TRBJ2-7, with 14 bases fitting TRBD2. The trim removed 4 bases at V and 1 base at J, leaving 15 bases unmatched. The CDR3 extends over 20 amino acids. Germline V gene data show CDR1 as MDHEN and CDR2 as SYDVKM. CDR3 in amino acids: CASSSAGTSGSELRSYEQYF. The CDR3 bases are TGTGCCAGCAGTTCCGCCGGGACTAGCGGGAGCGAATTGCGGTCCTACGAGCAGTACTTC.

The chain employs TRBV14 and TRBJ1-3; D may be TRBD1 (6 bases). V lost 3 bases and J 7 bases, leaving 13 bases between the germline ends. The length of the CDR3 is 14 residues. CDR1 is SGHDN, CDR2 FVKESK, per germline. The CDR3 DNA sequence: TGTGCCAGCAGCCACCTACAGGGTTGGAACACCATATATTTT. Translating it yields CASSHLQGWNTIYF.

Concerning this clone itself: In the same sample, other DNA sequences code for this CDR3. The chain recombines TRBV5-1 with TRBJ2-1; D remains ambiguous. Germline loops: CDR1 SGHRS, CDR2 YFSETQ. There are 12 residues in the CDR3. V was shortened by 0 bases and J by 10 bases, with 8 bases between the two germline ends. The CDR3 here is CASSLEVGEQFF. Here the CDR3 DNA reads TGCGCCAGCAGCTTGGAAGTAGGGGAGCAGTTCTTC.

This chain joins TRBV7-9 and TRBJ1-4; unclear D gene. V dropped 0 bases and J dropped 4 bases, with 12 bases sitting between them. CDR3 size: 16 residues. Germline V gives CDR1 SEHNR, CDR2 FQNEAQ (reference sequence). CDR3 protein: CASSLAMSPYNEKLFF. The CDR3 DNA sequence: TGTGCCAGCAGCTTAGCGATGTCGCCCTATAATGAAAAACTGTTTTTT. The full variable domain, completed using reference TRBV7-9 and TRBJ1-4, is DTGVSQNPRHKITKRGQNVTFRCDPISEHNRLYWYRQTLGQGPEFLTYFQNEAQLEKSRLLSDRFSAERPKGSFSTLEIQRTEQGDSAMYLCASSLAMSPYNEKLFFGSGTQLSVL.

As concerns this clone: Other DNA sequences in the same sample also yield this CDR3. The chain recombines TRBV7-3 with TRBJ1-1; D might be TRBD1 (5 bases). Trimming removed 4 bases at V and 1 base at J, with 7 bases between. The CDR3 has 13 residues. The germline CDR1 and CDR2 sequences are SGHTA and FQGTGA. The DNA of the CDR3 is TGTGCCAGCAGCTCCGACAGGAACACTGAAGCTTTCTTT. Encoded protein: CASSSDRNTEAFF.

The rearrangement joins TRBV5-1 to TRBJ2-5, with TRBD1 matching over 8 bases. Germline V gene lookup returns CDR1 SGHRS and CDR2 YFSETQ. V dropped 5 bases and J dropped 2; count of bases not matched to a gene: 8. This CDR3 is 15 amino acids long. The CDR3 nucleotides are TGCGCCAGCAGAGAGGCAACAGGGGGTCAAGAGACCCAGTACTTC. It yields the protein CASREATGGQETQYF.

V gene TRBV15 combines with J gene TRBJ2-1, with D perhaps TRBD2 (6 bases). The CDR3 runs to 15 residues. V was clipped by 0 bases and J by 10 bases, with 16 bases between them. The V gene's germline CDR1 is LNHNV and CDR2 YYDKDF (reference sequence). The CDR3 DNA reads TGTGCCACCAGCAGAGACCCTGGACCCGGAGGGGAGCAGTTCTTC. Translation gives CATSRDPGPGGEQFF.

In the case of this clone: Within the sample, other DNA sequences also encode this same CDR3. The gene calls are TRBV5-1 and TRBJ1-1; perhaps TRBD1 as D (5 bases). Germline values: CDR1 SGHRS, CDR2 YFSETQ. This CDR3 is 14 amino acids long. V lost 1 base, J lost 2 bases, and 9 bases lay in between. The CDR3, as DNA: TGCGCCAGCAGCTTGTTGGGGGGAAACACTGAAGCTTTCTTT. Amino acids: CASSLLGGNTEAFF.

The chain recombines TRBV6-1 with TRBJ2-7; TRBD2 agrees at 12 bases. This CDR3 region has 15 residues. Germline-derived CDR1 and CDR2 are MNHNS and SASEGT. V shed 4 bases and J 5 bases; nucleotides not matched to a gene: 6. The CDR3 DNA reads as TGTGCCAGCAGTGTCCTAGCGGGAGGGCCGGACGAGCAGTACTTC. Protein: CASSVLAGGPDEQYF.

This chain uses TRBV4-1 with TRBJ2-6; 7 bases are a match to TRBD1. The germline gives CDR1 MGHRA, CDR2 YSYEKL. V dropped 2 bases and J dropped 0; count of bases not matched to a gene: 7. The length of the CDR3 is 18 residues. CDR3 in DNA: TGCGCCAGCAGCCAATGGACAGGTAACCCCTCTGGGGCCAACGTCCTGACTTTC. Residues: CASSQWTGNPSGANVLTF.